Shown below are 26 T cell receptor beta chains from a single sample sequenced in a study of tumor T cells in aggressive B-cell lymphoma. Generated by immunoSEQ multiplex PCR, the TCRdb table keeps only in-frame clones and is missing some. Among some 2,900 clones listed, 87% were seen once. The specimen was tumor tissue. The receptors here all came from an adult with diffuse large B cell lymphoma.

The chain has TRBV6-5 and TRBJ1-1; D gene ambiguous. CDR1 is MNHEY and CDR2 is SVGAGI in the germline V gene. V was cut by 0 bases and J by 5 bases, with 10 bases left in between. The CDR3 sequence is 14 residues long. The CDR3 loop is CASSYSGERTEAFF. As DNA, the CDR3 is TGTGCCAGCAGTTACTCCGGGGAAAGGACTGAAGCTTTCTTT.

This chain uses TRBV19 with TRBJ1-2, with TRBD1 identical over 10 bases. V was pared by 5 bases and J by 7 bases, with 1 base of the junction left unmatched. Germline loops: CDR1 LNHDA, CDR2 SQIVND (reference sequence). The CDR3 is made up of 12 amino acids. The CDR3 DNA sequence: TGTGCCAGTAGTTGGGACAGGGGTGGCTACACCTTC. Translating gives CASSWDRGGYTF.

This rearrangement joins TRBV9 to TRBJ1-2, with D maybe TRBD1 (6 bases). Trimming left V 3 bases short and J 2 bases short, with 8 bases between. This CDR3 is built from 13 residues. Germline CDR1 and CDR2: SGDLS and YYNGEE. The CDR3 here is CASSATGNYGYTF. The DNA for the CDR3 is TGTGCCAGCAGCGCCACAGGGAACTATGGCTACACCTTC. The variable domain in full, with the rest retrieved from reference TRBV9 and TRBJ1-2, is DSGVTQTPKHLITATGQRVTLRCSPRSGDLSVYWYQQSLDQGLQFLIQYYNGEERAKGNILERFSAQQFPDLHSELNLSSLELGDSALYFCASSATGNYGYTFGSGTRLTVV.

V usage is TRBV10-3 and J usage is TRBJ1-1, with D unresolved. Germline V gives CDR1 ENHRY, CDR2 SYGVKD. V was shortened by 3 bases and J by 5 bases, with 10 bases between the two germline ends. This CDR3 spans 13 amino acids. The CDR3 region is CAISEFTRTEAFF. The CDR3 DNA reads as TGTGCCATCAGTGAATTTACGCGAACTGAAGCTTTCTTT.

This clone has just a few counts. The gene calls are TRBV4-3 and TRBJ2-1; the match to TRBD2 covers 10 bases. Germline trimming cut 1 base from V and 10 bases from J; bases unmatched to any gene: 13. CDR1 is LGHNA, CDR2 YSLEER, per germline. The CDR3 contains 17 residues. This CDR3 is CASSQGLAGGTFWEQFF. The CDR3 nucleotides are TGCGCCAGCAGCCAAGGATTAGCGGGGGGCACGTTCTGGGAGCAGTTCTTC.

This clone was seen once. The chain combines TRBV7-8 with TRBJ1-5; no clear D gene. This CDR3 region has 13 residues. Germline CDR1 and CDR2: SGHVS and FQNEAQ. V shed 5 bases and J shed 2 bases, with 7 bases lying between them. The CDR3 nucleotides are TGTGCCAGCAGCGATCCGGGCAATCAGCCCCAGCATTTT. Protein: CASSDPGNQPQHF.

The CDR3 is CASSYASRTSPDTQYF. In nucleotides, the CDR3 is TGTGCCAGCAGTTACGCGAGCAGGACTAGCCCAGATACGCAGTATTTT. The chain joins TRBV6-5 to TRBJ2-3; 8 bases agree with TRBD2. In germline, CDR1 is MNHEY, CDR2 SVGAGI. V shed 2 bases, J shed 4 bases, and the junction held 8 bases outside the gene matches. This CDR3 contains 16 residues.

This clone was counted only a few times. CDR3 region: CATSRSREDSSFNQPQHF. CDR3 sequence (DNA): TGTGCCACCAGCAGATCCAGAGAGGACAGTAGTTTCAATCAGCCCCAGCATTTT. The rearrangement links TRBV15 to TRBJ1-5, with D possibly being TRBD1 (6 bases). The germline V and J ends were trimmed by 2 bases and 3 bases, with 20 bases remaining between them. Germline lookup yields CDR1 LNHNV and CDR2 YYDKDF (reference sequence). The CDR3 extends over 18 amino acids.

The J gene is TRBJ2-7, the V gene TRBV27; maybe TRBD2 (5 bases). Per the germline V gene, CDR1 is MNHEY and CDR2 is SMNVEV (reference sequence). The V gene lost 7 bases and the J gene lost 2 bases, with 18 bases spanning the gap. The CDR3 has 15 amino acids. CDR3 nucleotide sequence: TGTGCCAGCACCCCGAGCGAGCGGTTGGCCTACGAGCAGTACTTC. Its protein is CASTPSERLAYEQYF.

V and J are TRBV2 and TRBJ1-1; D may be TRBD1 (5 bases). Trimming took 6 bases from V and 9 from J, leaving 23 bases between them. The CDR3 length is 15 residues. CDR1 is SNHLY, CDR2 FYNNEI, per germline. The CDR3 spells CASSDKRQGGEKAFF. In DNA form, the CDR3 reads TGTGCCAGCAGCGATAAAAGGCAGGGAGGGGAAAAAGCTTTCTTT. The full variable domain, its missing parts supplied by reference TRBV2 and TRBJ1-1, is EPEVTQTPSHQVTQMGQEVILRCVPISNHLYFYWYRQILGQKVEFLVSFYNNEISEKSEIFDDQFSVERPDGSNFTLKIRSTKLEDSAMYFCASSDKRQGGEKAFFGQGTRLTVV.

The chain uses TRBV27 and TRBJ1-2; D gene ambiguous. Trimming left V 5 bases short and J 4 bases short, with 17 bases between. The V gene's germline CDR1 is MNHEY and CDR2 SMNVEV (reference sequence). The CDR3 has 15 residues. The CDR3 protein is CASSTLSAGLYGYTF. In DNA form, the CDR3 reads TGTGCCAGCAGTACTTTATCGGCTGGGCTCTATGGCTACACCTTC.

This clone occurred once. The CDR3 DNA is TGTGCCAGCAGCGAGGGACTAGCGGGTCATCACGGAGGGGAGACCCAGTACTTC. Amino acid sequence: CASSEGLAGHHGGETQYF. The chain joins TRBV5-8 to TRBJ2-5, with 12 nucleotides matching TRBD2. V was pared by 4 bases and J by 5 bases, with 15 bases of the junction left unmatched. Germline CDR1 reads SGHTS; CDR2 reads YDEGEE. The CDR3 spans 18 residues.

The chain combines TRBV19 with TRBJ2-7; D may be TRBD1 (6 bases). The CDR3 loop spans 15 amino acids. Trimming cost V 2 bases and J 2 bases, with 13 bases left between them. Germline CDR1 LNHDA, CDR2 SQIVND (reference sequence). In nucleotides, the CDR3 is TGTGCCAGTAGTATACTAGGGGGATCAGCCTACGAGCAGTACTTC. Translating gives CASSILGGSAYEQYF.

The rearrangement links TRBV7-9 to TRBJ2-3; the match to TRBD1 covers 7 bases. This CDR3 region has 15 residues. The junction had 1 base not matched to a gene; V was cut back by 0 bases and J by 1 base. Germline CDR1 is SEHNR and CDR2 is FQNEAQ (reference sequence). Here the CDR3 reads CASSLAGQGTDTQYF. The CDR3 coding sequence is TGTGCCAGCAGCTTAGCTGGACAGGGCACAGATACGCAGTATTTT.

As for this clone: The junction and the germline gene differ at one end; a read error may be behind it. CDR3 in amino acids: CASSATGGQGTETFF. The CDR3 coding sequence is TGTGCCAGCAGTGCCACGGGGGGACAGGGCACTGAAACTTTCTTT. The chain links TRBV7-3 to TRBJ1-1; 9 nucleotides agree with TRBD1. The CDR3 extends over 15 amino acids. Germline V gene sequence: CDR1 SGHTA, CDR2 FQGTGA.

The gene calls are TRBV6-5 and TRBJ1-1; the D is unclear. Germline loops: CDR1 MNHEY, CDR2 SVGAGI. V shed 2 bases and J shed 1 base, with 8 bases lying between them. This CDR3 is built from 14 residues. Here the CDR3 DNA reads TGTGCCAGCAGTTACGGGCCGAAGAACACTGAAGCTTTCTTT. Translating it yields CASSYGPKNTEAFF.

The V gene is TRBV7-3, the J gene TRBJ2-1, with D possibly TRBD2 on 6 matching bases. The V and J ends lost 5 bases and 9 bases respectively, with 11 bases between them. The CDR3 is 12 amino acids. The germline V gene has CDR1 SGHTA and CDR2 FQGTGA. CDR3 in amino acids: CASSAFGGEQFF. The CDR3 DNA reads TGTGCCAGCAGCGCATTCGGGGGTGAGCAGTTCTTC. The variable domain in full, with the rest retrieved from reference TRBV7-3 and TRBJ2-1, is GAGVSQTPSNKVTEKGKYVELRCDPISGHTALYWYRQSLGQGPEFLIYFQGTGAADDSGLPNDRFFAVRPEGSVSTLKIQRTERGDSAVYLCASSAFGGEQFFGPGTRLTVL.

This chain joins TRBV4-1 and TRBJ1-2, with D tentatively TRBD1 (6 bases). CDR1 is MGHRA and CDR2 is YSYEKL in the germline V gene. V was shortened by 6 bases and J by 4 bases, with 15 bases between the two germline ends. The CDR3 has 14 residues. This CDR3 is CASSPGVASYGYTF. In DNA form, the CDR3 reads TGCGCCAGCAGTCCAGGGGTGGCGAGCTATGGCTACACCTTC.

The DNA of the CDR3 is TGTGCCAGCAGCTTAGCCGACTTGAGCTCTGGAAACACCATATATTTT. It is translated as CASSLADLSSGNTIYF. V is TRBV7-8 and J is TRBJ1-3; unclear D gene. This CDR3 spans 16 amino acids. V was clipped by 0 bases and J by 0 bases, with 9 bases between them. Germline V gene lookup returns CDR1 SGHVS and CDR2 FQNEAQ.

By its share, this clone is hyperexpanded. The sample has other DNA sequences that encode this CDR3 too. V usage is TRBV7-9 and J usage is TRBJ1-4; a weak D match, TRBD1 (5 bases). CDR1 is SEHNR, CDR2 FQNEAQ, per germline (reference sequence). CDR3 length: 15 residues. Trimming left V 5 bases short and J 6 bases short, with 16 bases between. The CDR3 reads CASSDGGTRDEKLFF. CDR3 bases: TGTGCCAGCAGCGACGGGGGGACGAGGGATGAAAAACTGTTTTTT.

This clone has just a few counts. The chain employs TRBV4-3 and TRBJ1-2, with TRBD1 matching over 8 bases. CDR1 and CDR2 from the germline V gene are LGHNA and YSLEER. CDR3 length equals 18 residues. J gave up 4 bases and V 1 base, and 14 bases lay outside the gene matches. The chain's CDR3 is CASSQGEGVAGGVYGYTF. The CDR3 DNA reads TGCGCCAGCAGCCAAGGTGAAGGGGTTGCAGGGGGCGTCTATGGCTACACCTTC.

The V and J genes are TRBV7-6 and TRBJ2-7; a possible D gene is TRBD2 (7 bases). In germline, CDR1 is SGHVS, CDR2 FNYEAQ. The CDR3 spans 16 residues. Trimming cost V 5 bases and J 2 bases, with 19 bases left between them. For the CDR3, the DNA is TGTGCCAGCAGCGGGGAGGGGGTTGGGGGGACCTACGAGCAGTACTTC. Protein: CASSGEGVGGTYEQYF.

This clone has only a few counts. The chain links TRBV28 to TRBJ1-6; D possibly corresponds to TRBD1 (6 bases). With 5 bases removed from V and 6 bases from J, the gap between germline ends came to 20 bases. This CDR3 spans 17 amino acids. Germline CDR1 reads MDHEN; CDR2 reads SYDVKM. The DNA for the CDR3 is TGTGCCAGCAGTACTCTGCCGGGGGGCACTCCTAATTCACCCCTCCACTTT. It codes for CASSTLPGGTPNSPLHF. The full variable domain, its missing parts supplied by reference TRBV28 and TRBJ1-6, is DVKVTQSSRYLVKRTGEKVFLECVQDMDHENMFWYRQDPGLGLRLIYFSYDVKMKEKGDIPEGYSVSREKKERFSLILESASTNQTSMYLCASSTLPGGTPNSPLHFGNGTRLTVT.

Comments on this clone: Other DNA sequences in this sample translate to the same CDR3. This chain joins TRBV13 and TRBJ2-7; 10 nucleotides match TRBD1. Germline lookup yields CDR1 PRHDT and CDR2 FYEKMQ (reference sequence). The V and J ends lost 5 bases and 3 bases, in that order; junction bases with no gene match: 4. This CDR3 spans 14 amino acids. CDR3 amino acids: CASSGGQGVYEQYF. The CDR3 region has the DNA TGTGCCAGCAGCGGAGGACAGGGGGTCTACGAGCAGTACTTC.

This chain connects TRBV5-1 to TRBJ2-1; 8 bases agree with TRBD2. The V segment lost 2 bases and the J segment 5 bases; nucleotides outside the gene matches: 6. Per the germline V gene, CDR1 is SGHRS and CDR2 is YFSETQ. This CDR3 has 15 residues. CDR3 in amino acids: CASSFRAGGNNEQFF. CDR3 DNA sequence: TGCGCCAGCAGCTTCAGGGCGGGGGGTAACAATGAGCAGTTCTTC.

This clone was picked up one time. The gene calls are TRBV21-1 and TRBJ2-7; the D segment call TRBD2 is taken from the table without a DNA check. TRBV21-1 is deemed a pseudogene. The CDR3 is 14 amino acids. In DNA, the CDR3 is TGTGCCAGCAGCACCGGACTAGCGGGAGACGAGCAGTACTTC. Amino acids: CASSTGLAGDEQYF.